This TCR beta chain was documented in a study of regulatory T cells in long-lasting Graves disease. Study-wide points: TCR diversity was lower in persistent than newly diagnosed Graves' disease.

Indicated time point: persistent/refractory GD, antithyroid drugs over 5 years with positive TRAb. PBMC-derived RNA was used for the TCR library. Graves' disease diagnosis used American Thyroid Association guidelines. The patients were enrolled through endocrinology in Xi'an, China. This clonotype was seen ten or more times. What it binds is not known. The CDR3 is made up of 12 amino acids. Trimming stripped 6 bases from V and 1 base from J, with 6 bases between. CDR1 is SEHNR and CDR2 is FQNEAQ in the germline V gene (reference sequence). Investigators prepared the TCR beta libraries by applying iRepertoire HTBI primers and Arm-PCR of CDR3 regions. Original handling: Spanning all samples, the identified segments comprised some 66 TRBV and approximately 15 TRBJ. Each CDR3 protein gets one entry after TCRdb re-called the multiplex PCR reads with MiXCR. These V and J calls rely on TCRdb rather than the paper's analysis. The sample lists fewer than 400,000 distinct CDR3 sequences, 15% to 20% occurring once.

The receptor's source is a female donor with Graves disease. The rearrangement joins TRBV7-9 to TRBJ1-1; D is undetermined. The source material was peripheral blood mononuclear cells (PBMCs), sampled when the disease was refractory, from a patient treated with antithyroid drugs. CDR3 loop: CASSLSNTEAFF. CDR3 nucleotide sequence: TGTGCCAGCAGTTTATCGAACACTGAAGCTTTCTTT.